Listed below are T cell receptor beta chains from one sample, sequenced in a study of cytomegalovirus exposure and HLA in healthy donors. The protocol was immunoSEQ multiplex PCR, while the TCRdb copy is restricted to in-frame clones and leaves out a portion. The data show about 160,000 clones, with approximately 78% seen just once and 7% to 9.5% held by the top ten. Sequenced: PBMCs. Source of these receptors: a male donor in good health and CMV-seropositive. Each CDR3 is given with its conserved first and last residue. D genes are given only for firm matches. Rows may omit the clone size; those that give it use once, few, many or a size class.

D	V	length	size	J	DNA	CDR3
-	TRBV6-5	13	-	TRBJ2-5	TGTGCCAGCAGTTACTCGAGGGGGGGGTCTCAGTACTTC	CASSYSRGGSQYF
TRBD2	TRBV6-6	16	-	TRBJ2-5	TGTGCCAGCAGCAAGACTAGCGGGCTCGTACAAGAGACCCAGTACTTC	CASSKTSGLVQETQYF
-	TRBV2	12	-	TRBJ1-6	TGTGCCAGCAGTGGTAATAATTCACCCCTCCACTTT	CASSGNNSPLHF
TRBD1	TRBV18	13	-	TRBJ2-4	TGTGCCAGCTCAGTACAGGGGGCCGCCATTCAGTACTTC	CASSVQGAAIQYF
-	TRBV7-8	11	-	TRBJ2-3	TGTGCCAGCAGCGAGTACCGGGAGTGGTATTTT	CASSEYREWYF
TRBD1	TRBV29-1	15	-	TRBJ2-3	TGCAGCGTTAGAGGACAGGGAAACCCCACAGATACGCAGTATTTT	CSVRGQGNPTDTQYF
TRBD2	TRBV5-4	17	-	TRBJ2-1	TGTGCCAGCAGCTTGGCTCCGACTAGCGGGTTCCACAATGAGCAGTTCTTC	CASSLAPTSGFHNEQFF
TRBD1	TRBV19	15	few	TRBJ2-5	TGTGCCAGTAGTCTTATCCGACAGGGGCAAGAGACCCAGTACTTC	CASSLIRQGQETQYF
TRBD1	TRBV19	15	-	TRBJ2-7	TGTGCCAGTAGTAGCCCGGGACAGTCCCCCTACGAGCAGTACTTC	CASSSPGQSPYEQYF
TRBD1	TRBV14	13	few	TRBJ2-5	TGTGCCAGCAGGTCAGGGGGCACGGAGACCCAGTACTTC	CASRSGGTETQYF
TRBD2	TRBV27	14	-	TRBJ2-5	TGTGCCAGCAGACATCTACTAGCGGGAGAAACCCAGTACTTC	CASRHLLAGETQYF
TRBD1	TRBV27	14	-	TRBJ2-7	TGTGCCAGCAGAAGAGGACAGGTAGCCTACGAGCAGTACTTC	CASRRGQVAYEQYF
TRBD2	TRBV7-9	16	-	TRBJ2-1	TGTGCCAGCAGCTTTCTGACTAGCGGGAGTTACAATGAGCAGTTCTTC	CASSFLTSGSYNEQFF
-	TRBV6-5	13	-	TRBJ2-5	TGTGCCAGCAGTTACCAGCAGGGACTGGCCCAGTACTTC	CASSYQQGLAQYF
TRBD2	TRBV15	17	-	TRBJ2-2	TGTGCCACCAGCAGAAAAACTAGCGGGGGACGGACCGGGGAGCTGTTTTTT	CATSRKTSGGRTGELFF
-	TRBV10-2	14	-	TRBJ1-1	TGCGCCAGCAGTGAGGTCGCGGGTAACACTGAAGCTTTCTTT	CASSEVAGNTEAFF
-	TRBV28	15	once	TRBJ2-1	TGTGCCAGCAGTTTAACCTCGATCCTAGACAATGAGCAGTTCTTC	CASSLTSILDNEQFF
-	TRBV7-8	15	-	TRBJ2-2	TGTGCCAGCAGCCAGAGGGGGGGCAACATCGGGGAGCTGTTTTTT	CASSQRGGNIGELFF